A single sample is the source of the 8 T cell receptor beta chains below, sequenced in a study of OX40 agonist ivuxolimab in advanced cancers. Measured with immunoSEQ multiplex PCR; TCRdb has only the in-frame clones, and not every one. The table lists almost 70,000 clones, 90% of them singletons. Material: CD4+ or CD8+ T cells sorted from blood, obtained in a trial of the OX40 agonist ivuxolimab. These receptors were collected from an adult with an advanced solid tumor such as melanoma, head and neck, liver or kidney cancer.

This chain uses TRBV30 with TRBJ2-2; no definite D call. Per the germline V gene, CDR1 is GTSNPN and CDR2 is SVGIG (reference sequence). The V gene lost 4 bases and the J gene lost 8 bases, with 11 bases spanning the gap. The CDR3 covers 12 residues. The CDR3 loop is CAWNAEIGELFF. The CDR3 nucleotides are TGTGCCTGGAATGCAGAGATAGGGGAGCTGTTTTTT.

The V and J genes are TRBV2 and TRBJ2-5; D is unresolved. V lost 2 bases to trimming and J lost 6 bases, with 4 bases between them. The CDR3 is 11 residues long. The germline CDR1 and CDR2 sequences are SNHLY and FYNNEI. Here the CDR3 DNA reads TGTGCCAGCAGTGAATTAAAGACCCAGTACTTC. It is translated as CASSELKTQYF. The whole variable domain, remainder taken from reference TRBV2 and TRBJ2-5, is EPEVTQTPSHQVTQMGQEVILRCVPISNHLYFYWYRQILGQKVEFLVSFYNNEISEKSEIFDDQFSVERPDGSNFTLKIRSTKLEDSAMYFCASSELKTQYFGPGTRLLVL.

The chain links TRBV6-1 to TRBJ2-3, with TRBD2 matching 7 bases. Germline loops: CDR1 MNHNS, CDR2 SASEGT. Trimming at V came to 5 bases and at J to 2 bases, leaving 4 bases not matched to a gene. The CDR3 extends over 14 amino acids. CDR3 in DNA: TGTGCCAGCAGTTCCACTAGCGTCACAGATACGCAGTATTTT. Translated: CASSSTSVTDTQYF.

This chain links TRBV5-4 with TRBJ2-1; 9 bases match TRBD1. The CDR3 runs to 17 residues. CDR1 SGHNT and CDR2 YYREEE come from the germline V gene (reference sequence). V shed 4 bases, J shed 4 bases, and the junction held 12 bases outside the gene matches. The CDR3 DNA follows: TGTGCCAGCAGCCCCGGACAGGGGTCCACAGCATACAATGAGCAGTTCTTC. Its translation is CASSPGQGSTAYNEQFF.

The chain recombines TRBV19 with TRBJ1-2; no clear D gene. Between the trimmed V and J ends, which lost 2 bases and 0 bases, there was a span of 10 bases. CDR3 length: 15 residues. The germline CDR1 and CDR2 sequences are LNHDA and SQIVND (reference sequence). This CDR3 is CASSIYQTANYGYTF. In DNA form, the CDR3 reads TGTGCCAGTAGTATATACCAGACCGCTAACTATGGCTACACCTTC.

This clone was recorded only once. The chain is built from TRBV7-2 and TRBJ1-3; a weak D match, TRBD1 (6 bases). V dropped 5 bases and J dropped 0 bases, with 14 bases sitting between them. CDR3 length: 16 residues. The germline gives CDR1 SGHTA, CDR2 FQGNSA. CDR3 amino acids: CASSETGTNSGNTIYF. The DNA of the CDR3 is TGTGCCAGCAGCGAAACCGGGACAAACTCTGGAAACACCATATATTTT.

This chain connects TRBV28 to TRBJ1-3; tentative D call: TRBD1 (6 bases). Germline CDR1 reads MDHEN; CDR2 reads SYDVKM. The CDR3 is 17 amino acids. V shed 4 bases and J shed 0 bases, with 16 bases lying between them. CDR3 nucleotide sequence: TGTGCCAGCAGTTGGTTTCGGGACAAACGCTCTGGAAACACCATATATTTT. This codes for CASSWFRDKRSGNTIYF.

This clone showed up just a few times. The chain recombines TRBV5-4 with TRBJ2-2; D is unresolved. The germline gives CDR1 SGHNT, CDR2 YYREEE (reference sequence). The V end was cut by 2 bases, the J end by 0 bases, with 5 bases between. The CDR3 is 14 residues long. CDR3 region: CASSLGPNTGELFF. CDR3 bases: TGTGCCAGCAGCTTAGGTCCGAACACCGGGGAGCTGTTTTTT.